This T cell receptor beta chain was identified during a study of T cell responses to AZD1222 COVID-19 vaccine. Researchers grouped second doses given at about 4 or about 12 weeks into one pool. Data came from immunoSEQ multiplex PCR; TCRdb stores just in-frame clones and leaves some out. Of under 170,000 clones in the sample, roughly 90% were seen once. Broader study findings: Nearly half of spike-specific TCRs reportedly target variant regions that are unmutated in the B.1.351 and B.1.1.7 variants.

The CDR3 sequence is 12 residues long. Looked up from germline, CDR1 is LNHDA and CDR2 is SQIVND (reference sequence). Deletions cut 4 bases from V and 5 bases from J, with 6 bases between. In its sample, this clone was seen once. Its antigen is unknown. The material was peripheral blood, obtained 28 days after the second AZD1222 dose. The clonotype originates from an adult who received the AZD1222 COVID-19 vaccine. V and J are TRBV19 and TRBJ2-1, with unresolved D. Here the CDR3 reads CASSTVNNEQFF. DNA for the CDR3: TGTGCCAGTAGTACCGTCAACAATGAGCAGTTCTTC.